The subject of this entry is one T cell receptor (beta chain). Its antigen remains unknown. These data originate in a study of cytomegalovirus exposure and HLA in healthy donors. As for the study in general: Membership in the Caucasian-associated ancestry cluster was found for around four fifths of a few hundred genotyped donors.

Study-level results: What a later analysis reportedly showed was that an Asian-associated ancestry cluster had fewer N-insertions than the approximately 700-donor mean. It was in a later analysis that TCR association rates were seen to vary by HLA locus, highest for DRB1 and lowest for HLA-C. The authors reported that TCR beta sequences could predict HLA-A and HLA-B alleles. These predictions were accurate for most subjects in the first cohort.

V trimming: 2 bases; J trimming: 9 bases; junction bases outside the gene matches: 10. The germline V gene encodes CDR1 SGHTA and CDR2 FQGTGA. The CDR3 extends over 16 amino acids. PCR employed 60 Vbeta and 13 Jbeta primers. Repertoires were generated with immunoSEQ multiplex PCR, while TCRdb's copy carries only in-frame clones and drops some. The sample has nearly 110,000 clones; around 80% are singletons. The sequence came from a man aged 30-40 years in good health and CMV-seropositive. The rearrangement joins TRBV7-3 to TRBJ1-6, with 7 bases matching TRBD1. The sequenced material came from PBMCs. CDR3 loop: CASSLQQGKTSSPLHF. DNA for the CDR3: TGTGCCAGCAGCTTACAACAGGGGAAAACTAGTTCACCCCTCCACTTT.